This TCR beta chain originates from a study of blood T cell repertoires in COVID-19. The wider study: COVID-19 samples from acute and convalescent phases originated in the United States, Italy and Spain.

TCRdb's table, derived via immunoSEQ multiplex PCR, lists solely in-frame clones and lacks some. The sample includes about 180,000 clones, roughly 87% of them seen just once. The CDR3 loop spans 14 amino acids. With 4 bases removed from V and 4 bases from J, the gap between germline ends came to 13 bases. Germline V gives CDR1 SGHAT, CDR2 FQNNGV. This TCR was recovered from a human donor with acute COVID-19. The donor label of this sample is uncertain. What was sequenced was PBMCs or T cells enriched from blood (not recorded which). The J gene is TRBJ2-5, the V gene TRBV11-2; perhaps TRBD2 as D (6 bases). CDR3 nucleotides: TGTGCCAGCAGCTCGCCGACTAGTGTAGAGACCCAGTACTTC. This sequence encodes CASSSPTSVETQYF.